These 15 T cell receptor beta chains came from one sample sequenced in a study of T cell responses to AZD1222 COVID-19 vaccine. Assay: immunoSEQ multiplex PCR; the TCRdb copy retains only in-frame clones and omits some. The sample consists of around 170,000 clones, 90% of them appearing once. Sequenced here: peripheral blood, sampled on day 0 of AZD1222 vaccination. These TCRs come from an adult in good health.

The CDR3 nucleotides are TGTGCCACCAGCAGAGGGCTTGGGGGCTATGGCTACACCTTC. It yields the protein CATSRGLGGYGYTF. V and J are TRBV15 and TRBJ1-2, with TRBD1 as a possible D gene (5 bases). Trimming took off 1 base at V and 4 bases at J, with 10 bases between the two ends. The CDR3 runs 14 residues. CDR1 LNHNV and CDR2 YYDKDF come from the germline V gene (reference sequence).

The chain carries TRBV28 and TRBJ1-4, with 7 bases lining up with TRBD1. The V gene's germline CDR1 is MDHEN and CDR2 SYDVKM. The CDR3 extends over 16 amino acids. Trimming cost V 5 bases and J 7 bases; bases outside gene matches: 13. The CDR3 region is CASSLMRGQGFEKLFF. CDR3 bases: TGTGCCAGCAGTCTAATGAGGGGGCAGGGTTTTGAAAAACTGTTTTTT.

The count of this clone is one. The V call is TRBV7-8, the J call TRBJ1-6, with no clear D. Germline CDR1 reads SGHVS; CDR2 reads FQNEAQ. This CDR3 region has 15 residues. Between the trimmed V and J ends, which lost 3 bases and 3 bases, there was a span of 9 bases. In DNA form, the CDR3 reads TGTGCCAGCAGCTTTAGACGGGACTATAATTCACCCCTCCACTTT. Encoded protein: CASSFRRDYNSPLHF. Supplemented by reference TRBV7-8 and TRBJ1-6, the full variable domain reads GAGVSQSPRYKVAKRGQDVALRCDPISGHVSLFWYQQALGQGPEFLTYFQNEAQLDKSGLPSDRFFAERPEGSVSTLKIQRTQQEDSAVYLCASSFRRDYNSPLHFGNGTRLTVT.

V is TRBV12-5 and J is TRBJ1-1; D is possibly TRBD1 (5 bases). Trimming removed 6 bases at V and 8 bases at J, with 19 bases between. The V gene's germline CDR1 is LGHNT and CDR2 FRNRAP. There are 14 residues in the CDR3. In DNA, the CDR3 is TGTGCTAGTGGCTACACGTCCGGGACGGAGGAAGCTTTCTTT. Translation gives CASGYTSGTEEAFF.

The chain recombines TRBV28 with TRBJ2-7, with D possibly TRBD1 on 6 matching bases. CDR1 and CDR2 (germline): MDHEN, SYDVKM. V was pared by 5 bases and J by 0 bases, with 11 bases between. This CDR3 region has 14 residues. The CDR3 is CASSPGTPSYEQYF. Written as DNA, the CDR3 is TGTGCCAGCAGTCCTGGGACACCCTCCTACGAGCAGTACTTC. The full variable domain, rest sourced from reference TRBV28 and TRBJ2-7, is DVKVTQSSRYLVKRTGEKVFLECVQDMDHENMFWYRQDPGLGLRLIYFSYDVKMKEKGDIPEGYSVSREKKERFSLILESASTNQTSMYLCASSPGTPSYEQYFGPGTRLTVT.

The chain has TRBV7-8 and TRBJ1-1, with a possible D match to TRBD1 (6 bases). CDR1 is SGHVS and CDR2 is FQNEAQ in the germline V gene. This CDR3 region has 13 residues. Trimming cost V 9 bases and J 3 bases, with 14 bases left between them. The CDR3 loop reads CASSGQLDTEAFF. In DNA form, the CDR3 reads TGTGCCAGTTCCGGACAGCTTGACACTGAAGCTTTCTTT.

V is TRBV29-1 and J is TRBJ1-2, with D perhaps TRBD1 (5 bases). CDR3 size: 20 residues. Trimming stripped 4 bases from V and 4 bases from J, with 34 bases between. Germline V gives CDR1 SQVTM, CDR2 ANQGSEA. This CDR3 is CSVAGTWLPIHPSLIYGYTF. The CDR3 DNA reads as TGCAGCGTTGCCGGGACTTGGCTACCTATCCACCCTTCTCTAATCTATGGCTACACCTTC.

The rearrangement joins TRBV20-1 to TRBJ1-1; a possible D gene is TRBD1 (5 bases). The ends were cut back, 3 bases at V and 4 bases at J, with 21 bases in the middle. The CDR3 sequence is 16 residues long. Germline assignment: CDR1 DFQATT and CDR2 SNEGSKA (reference sequence). For the CDR3, the DNA is TGCAGTGCTAGTCTTCCGGGACCGCGGGATGGCACTGAAGCTTTCTTT. As protein: CSASLPGPRDGTEAFF.

The J gene is TRBJ2-5, the V gene TRBV9, with 10 bases fitting TRBD1. The V gene end was trimmed by 2 bases and the J gene end by 4 bases; junction bases not matched to a gene: 5. The germline V gene has CDR1 SGDLS and CDR2 YYNGEE. This CDR3 has 15 residues. CDR3 sequence (DNA): TGTGCCAGCAGCGTGGGACAGGGGATGGGAGAGACCCAGTACTTC. It encodes CASSVGQGMGETQYF.

V and J are TRBV7-8 and TRBJ2-7; D gene unclear. CDR3 length: 11 residues. Trimming left V 5 bases short and J 7 bases short, with 9 bases between. CDR1 SGHVS and CDR2 FQNEAQ come from the germline V gene. DNA of the CDR3: TGTGCCAGCAGCCACACCTGGGAGCAGTACTTC. Translation gives CASSHTWEQYF.

The rearrangement links TRBV7-9 to TRBJ1-1; 12 positions agree with TRBD1. Trimming at V came to 0 bases and at J to 4 bases, leaving 3 bases not matched to a gene. Germline V gene sequence: CDR1 SEHNR, CDR2 FQNEAQ (reference sequence). The CDR3 loop spans 16 amino acids. The CDR3 coding sequence is TGTGCCAGCAGCTTAGCACCGGGACAGGGGGCCACTGAAGCTTTCTTT. As protein: CASSLAPGQGATEAFF.

CDR3 nucleotide sequence: TGTGCCATCAGTCAAGCTTACAGGGGGCTGAACACTGAAGCTTTCTTT. Translated, it gives CAISQAYRGLNTEAFF. The chain links TRBV10-3 to TRBJ1-1; 9 bases map to TRBD1. V was pared by 5 bases and J by 0 bases, with 7 bases of the junction left unmatched. Germline loops: CDR1 ENHRY, CDR2 SYGVKD. CDR3 length: 16 amino acids.

The genes are TRBV6-5 and TRBJ1-6; D uncertain. Trimming removed 4 bases at V and 6 bases at J, with 10 bases between. CDR1 is MNHEY, CDR2 SVGAGI, per germline. The CDR3 totals 14 residues. This CDR3 reads CASSFGRINSPLHF. The CDR3 nucleotides read TGTGCCAGCAGTTTCGGACGGATTAATTCACCCCTCCACTTT.

The V and J genes are TRBV5-4 and TRBJ2-7, with D unresolved. Trimming stripped 1 base from V and 5 bases from J, with 10 bases between. This CDR3 region has 13 residues. Germline values: CDR1 SGHNT, CDR2 YYREEE (reference sequence). Here the CDR3 reads CASSLTVRNEQYF. The CDR3 DNA reads as TGTGCCAGCAGCTTGACAGTTCGGAACGAGCAGTACTTC.

The rearrangement joins TRBV12-3 or TRBV12-4 to TRBJ1-2; tentative D call: TRBD1 (5 bases). CDR3 length: 11 amino acids. Trimming removed 11 bases at V and 5 bases at J, with 12 bases between. The CDR3 here is CAWGGGYGYTF. CDR3 nucleotide sequence: TGTGCCTGGGGGGGAGGATATGGCTACACCTTC.